Listed here are 23 T cell receptor beta chains from one sample, sequenced in a study of CD8 T cells in ankylosing spondylitis. From the 5' RACE reads, TCRdb called clonotypes with MiXCR, one entry per CDR3 protein. The table has 250,000 or so distinct CDR3 sequences, 9.5% to 12% seen once. What was sequenced was blood, either unsorted or a sorted T cell fraction (not recorded which). These receptors were obtained from a male donor with ankylosing spondylitis or in good health (not recorded which).

The J gene is TRBJ2-3, the V gene TRBV18; weak D call: TRBD1 (6 bases). Looked up from germline, CDR1 is KGHSH and CDR2 is LQKENI. The CDR3 covers 15 residues. The V end was cut by 2 bases, the J end by 3 bases, with 12 bases between. CDR3 region: CASSPTTGLTDTQYF. The CDR3 DNA reads TGTGCCAGCTCACCAACAACAGGGCTAACAGATACGCAGTATTTT. The variable domain in full, completed from reference TRBV18 and TRBJ2-3, reads NAGVMQNPRHLVRRRGQEARLRCSPMKGHSHVYWYRQLPEEGLKFMVYLQKENIIDESGMPKERFSAEFPKEGPSILRIQQVVRGDSAAYFCASSPTTGLTDTQYFGPGTRLTVL.

In its sample, this clonotype was seen a few times. The chain is built from TRBV12-3 or TRBV12-4 and TRBJ1-4; TRBD1 matches 10 bases. This CDR3 is built from 14 residues. V gave up 5 bases and J gave up 8 bases; unmatched junction bases: 5. The CDR3 loop reads CASSRQGAREKLFF. The CDR3 nucleotides read TGTGCCAGCAGTCGACAGGGGGCACGGGAAAAACTGTTTTTT.

This clonotype was counted many times. J is TRBJ1-6 and V is TRBV20-1; D remains unclear. The V gene lost 5 bases and the J gene lost 4 bases, with 15 bases spanning the gap. Germline CDR1 DFQATT, CDR2 SNEGSKA (reference sequence). The CDR3 runs 15 residues. CDR3 loop: CSAPERGGYNSPLHF. In DNA form, the CDR3 reads TGCAGTGCTCCTGAGAGAGGCGGTTATAATTCACCCCTCCACTTT.

This clonotype was picked up many times. This rearrangement joins TRBV29-1 to TRBJ1-2; D remains ambiguous. There are 16 residues in the CDR3. V was clipped by 0 bases and J by 2 bases, with 16 bases between them. Germline assignment: CDR1 SQVTM and CDR2 ANQGSEA. CDR3 amino acids: CSVEDVSGVGNYGYTF. The CDR3 coding sequence is TGCAGCGTTGAAGACGTGAGTGGGGTGGGAAACTATGGCTACACCTTC. Full variable domain (missing parts from reference TRBV29-1 and TRBJ1-2): SAVISQKPSRDICQRGTSLTIQCQVDSQVTMMFWYRQQPGQSLTLIATANQGSEATYESGFVIDKFPISRPNLTFSTLTVSNMSPEDSSIYLCSVEDVSGVGNYGYTFGSGTRLTVV.

This clonotype was seen only a few times. This chain joins TRBV6-1 and TRBJ1-2; perhaps TRBD1 as D (6 bases). This CDR3 comprises 16 residues. Germline CDR1 and CDR2: MNHNS and SASEGT. Trimming pared 6 bases from V and 4 bases from J, leaving 21 bases between. This CDR3 is CASSASWGALGYGYTF. In nucleotides, the CDR3 is TGTGCCAGCAGCGCCTCTTGGGGGGCTCTCGGCTATGGCTACACCTTC.

V usage is TRBV6-1 and J usage is TRBJ2-1, with 11 bases fitting TRBD2. The CDR3 has 16 amino acids. The V gene end was trimmed by 4 bases and the J gene end by 10 bases; junction bases not matched to a gene: 12. Per germline, CDR1 MNHNS and CDR2 SASEGT. This CDR3 reads CASSGGVAGGPEEQFF. The CDR3 nucleotides read TGTGCCAGCAGTGGGGGCGTAGCGGGAGGGCCTGAAGAGCAGTTCTTC.

This clonotype was observed many times. This sequence joins TRBV5-1 and TRBJ2-1, with D possibly being TRBD2 (6 bases). Germline V CDR1 and CDR2: SGHRS, YFSETQ. V was pared by 3 bases and J by 10 bases, with 20 bases between. The length of the CDR3 is 15 residues. The CDR3 sequence is CASSSGEASEGEQFF. CDR3 in DNA: TGCGCCAGCAGCTCGGGGGAAGCAAGCGAAGGAGAGCAGTTCTTC.

The chain is built from TRBV5-1 and TRBJ1-1; 7 bases are shared with TRBD1. V lost 7 bases, J lost 5 bases, and 8 bases stayed unmatched. CDR1 is SGHRS and CDR2 is YFSETQ in the germline V gene. This CDR3 has 13 amino acids. The CDR3 sequence: CASRTTGVTEAFF. CDR3 DNA sequence: TGCGCCAGCCGTACCACAGGGGTTACTGAAGCTTTCTTT.

The chain links TRBV28 to TRBJ2-7; weak D call: TRBD1 (5 bases). CDR1 is MDHEN, CDR2 SYDVKM, per germline. V lost 2 bases, J lost 2 bases, and 13 bases lay in between. The CDR3 contains 15 residues. The CDR3 DNA sequence: TGTGCCAGCAGTTTACAGGACACGCTACCCTACGAGCAGTACTTC. Translating it yields CASSLQDTLPYEQYF.

The V and J genes are TRBV6-2 or TRBV6-3 and TRBJ1-1; 8 bases map to TRBD1. Trimming at V came to 4 bases and at J to 6 bases, leaving 10 bases not matched to a gene. The CDR3 consists of 15 residues. The germline CDR1 and CDR2 sequences are MNHEY and SVGEGT. The CDR3 loop reads CASSSRTGLNAEAFF. CDR3 coding DNA: TGTGCCAGCAGTTCCAGGACAGGGTTAAACGCTGAAGCTTTCTTT.

This clonotype was counted many times. The chain joins TRBV29-1 to TRBJ2-1; no reliable D call. Germline V gene sequence: CDR1 SQVTM, CDR2 ANQGSEA. The CDR3 totals 14 residues. The ends were cut back, 5 bases at V and 5 bases at J, with 16 bases in the middle. For the CDR3, the DNA is TGCAGCGTTACCATAGCTTTTAGGGACAATGAGCAGTTCTTC. This gives the protein CSVTIAFRDNEQFF.

The chain recombines TRBV12-3 or TRBV12-4 with TRBJ2-7; 7 bases map to TRBD2. This CDR3 is 15 amino acids long. V lost 2 bases, J lost 10 bases, and 14 bases stayed unmatched. The CDR3 region is CASSLRETSLLRQYF. The CDR3 bases are TGTGCCAGCAGTTTAAGGGAGACTAGCCTCCTGAGACAGTACTTC.

Ten or more counts support this clonotype. CDR3: CASSDGTGEAFF. CDR3 in DNA: TGTGCCAGCAGCGACGGGACAGGGGAAGCTTTCTTT. This sequence joins TRBV11-2 and TRBJ1-1, with 9 bases identical to TRBD1. After removal of 5 bases from V and 8 bases from J, the junction contained 3 bases not matched to a gene. Germline V lookup: CDR1 SGHAT, CDR2 FQNNGV. The CDR3 runs 12 residues.

The CDR3 DNA follows: TGTGCCAGCAGTTCCGCCTGGGACTCCAGTCGGGATACGCAGTATTTT. Translated: CASSSAWDSSRDTQYF. The gene calls are TRBV6-5 and TRBJ2-3, with D possibly being TRBD2 (6 bases). This CDR3 is 16 amino acids long. The ends were cut back, 4 bases at V and 6 bases at J, with 20 bases in the middle. Germline V lookup: CDR1 MNHEY, CDR2 SVGAGI.

This clonotype was detected many times. V and J are TRBV5-8 and TRBJ2-3; 10 bases are shared with TRBD2. V was pared by 4 bases and J by 5 bases, with 7 bases of the junction left unmatched. CDR1 SGHTS and CDR2 YDEGEE come from the germline V gene. This CDR3 is built from 15 residues. The CDR3 nucleotides are TGTGCCAGCAGCCCTGGACTAGCGGAGATAGATACGCAGTATTTT. Translation gives CASSPGLAEIDTQYF.

This sequence joins TRBV7-9 and TRBJ1-4; 10 bases are shared with TRBD1. Germline CDR1 is SEHNR and CDR2 is FQNEAQ (reference sequence). The CDR3 spans 15 residues. The ends lost 5 bases at V and 8 bases at J; junction bases unmatched: 8. This chain's CDR3 is CASSQRQGADEKLFF. Here the CDR3 DNA reads TGTGCCAGCAGCCAACGACAGGGGGCCGACGAAAAACTGTTTTTT.

The CDR3, as DNA: TGTGCCAGCAGTCGCCCGGGACAGAAACAAGAGACCCAGTACTTC. This encodes CASSRPGQKQETQYF. This chain joins TRBV12-3 or TRBV12-4 and TRBJ2-5; TRBD1 aligns across 7 bases. CDR3 length: 15 amino acids. The V and J ends lost 5 bases and 2 bases, in that order; junction bases with no gene match: 8.

This clonotype has a count of ten or more. The chain is built from TRBV7-2 and TRBJ2-2; D is unresolved. V lost 7 bases to trimming and J lost 1 base, with 16 bases between them. The CDR3 is 16 amino acids. Germline CDR1 is SGHTA and CDR2 is FQGNSA. The chain's CDR3 is CASTKWVSVNTGELFF. The CDR3 DNA follows: TGTGCCAGCACCAAGTGGGTCTCGGTGAACACCGGGGAGCTGTTTTTT.

The rearrangement uses TRBV15 and TRBJ1-1; D possibly corresponds to TRBD1 (5 bases). Germline values: CDR1 LNHNV, CDR2 YYDKDF (reference sequence). The CDR3 runs 15 residues. V dropped 2 bases and J dropped 0 bases, with 10 bases sitting between them. The CDR3: CATSRPGTVNTEAFF. The CDR3 DNA sequence: TGTGCCACCAGCAGACCGGGGACGGTGAACACTGAAGCTTTCTTT.

The genes are TRBV20-1 and TRBJ2-3; 9 bases match TRBD2. Germline V gene sequence: CDR1 DFQATT, CDR2 SNEGSKA (reference sequence). The CDR3 spans 17 residues. The V gene end was trimmed by 5 bases and the J gene end by 3 bases; junction bases not matched to a gene: 15. CDR3 sequence (DNA): TGCAGTGCTTCCACTGGAGGTGCGGGAGGGTCGACAGATACGCAGTATTTT. Residues: CSASTGGAGGSTDTQYF.

The chain combines TRBV7-9 with TRBJ2-3, with 15 nucleotides matching TRBD2. Germline V CDR1 and CDR2: SEHNR, FQNEAQ (reference sequence). This CDR3 region has 17 residues. V gave up 3 bases and J gave up 5 bases; unmatched junction bases: 6. The CDR3 DNA is TGTGCCAGCAGCTTTGGACTAGCGGGGGGGCTTCGAGATACGCAGTATTTT. As protein: CASSFGLAGGLRDTQYF. Full variable domain (rest looked up from reference TRBV7-9 and TRBJ2-3): DTGVSQNPRHKITKRGQNVTFRCDPISEHNRLYWYRQTLGQGPEFLTYFQNEAQLEKSRLLSDRFSAERPKGSFSTLEIQRTEQGDSAMYLCASSFGLAGGLRDTQYFGPGTRLTVL.

The J gene is TRBJ2-1, the V gene TRBV2; tentatively, D is TRBD2 (7 bases). Germline V gene lookup returns CDR1 SNHLY and CDR2 FYNNEI. The CDR3 loop spans 17 amino acids. The V end was cut by 7 bases, the J end by 0 bases, with 19 bases between. The CDR3 sequence: CASTEGDYLSSYNEQFF. In DNA form, the CDR3 reads TGTGCCAGCACCGAGGGGGACTACCTAAGCTCCTACAATGAGCAGTTCTTC.

This clonotype was seen ten or more times. The CDR3 DNA reads TGTGCCAGCAGCGCCGGACAGGGTGCTGAAGCTTTCTTT. Translating gives CASSAGQGAEAFF. The chain carries TRBV9 and TRBJ1-1, with TRBD1 matching 8 bases. Per germline, CDR1 SGDLS and CDR2 YYNGEE. The CDR3 has 13 residues. The ends lost 3 bases at V and 6 bases at J; junction bases unmatched: 4. The full variable domain, its missing parts supplied by reference TRBV9 and TRBJ1-1, is DSGVTQTPKHLITATGQRVTLRCSPRSGDLSVYWYQQSLDQGLQFLIQYYNGEERAKGNILERFSAQQFPDLHSELNLSSLELGDSALYFCASSAGQGAEAFFGQGTRLTVV.